The 23 T cell receptor beta chains reported below all come from one sample, sequenced in a study of cytomegalovirus exposure and HLA in healthy donors. With 60 Vbeta and 13 Jbeta primers, the PCR was carried out. Measured with immunoSEQ multiplex PCR; TCRdb has only the in-frame clones, and not every one. The table has fewer than 120,000 clones, over 60% seen once. The sample taken for sequencing was PBMCs. These receptors were obtained from an older woman in good health and CMV-seropositive.

The chain links TRBV15 to TRBJ1-1, with a tentative D call TRBD1 (5 bases). CDR1 is LNHNV and CDR2 is YYDKDF in the germline V gene (reference sequence). The germline V and J ends were trimmed by 3 bases and 1 base, with 9 bases remaining between them. The CDR3 covers 14 residues. The CDR3 protein is CATSRGGTNTEAFF. Here the CDR3 DNA reads TGTGCCACCAGCAGGGGGGGGACGAACACTGAAGCTTTCTTT.

With respect to this clone: Other DNA sequences from this sample encode an identical CDR3 as well. The CDR3 DNA reads as TGCGCCAGTAGCCCCCTGGGGCAGGGGGGTATAGAGACCCAGTACTTC. It codes for CASSPLGQGGIETQYF. The chain carries TRBV5-1 and TRBJ2-5; TRBD1 is a possible D gene (7 bases). This CDR3 contains 16 residues. Trimming stripped 8 bases from V and 4 bases from J, with 24 bases between. Germline V gives CDR1 SGHRS, CDR2 YFSETQ. The full variable domain, in which reference TRBV5-1 and TRBJ2-5 provide the parts outside the CDR3, is KAGVTQTPRYLIKTRGQQVTLSCSPISGHRSVSWYQQTPGQGLQFLFEYFSETQRNKGNFPGRFSGRQFSNSRSEMNVSTLELGDSALYLCASSPLGQGGIETQYFGPGTRLLVL.

The V call is TRBV5-5, the J call TRBJ2-3, with 9 bases that match TRBD1. CDR1 is SGHKS and CDR2 is YYEKEE in the germline V gene (reference sequence). The V segment lost 2 bases and the J segment 3 bases; nucleotides outside the gene matches: 19. The CDR3 extends over 20 amino acids. The chain's CDR3 is CASSLMALGQGFQITDTQYF. The CDR3 DNA is TGTGCCAGCAGCTTAATGGCATTGGGACAGGGTTTCCAAATAACAGATACGCAGTATTTT.

The chain couples TRBV2 to TRBJ1-1; tentative D call: TRBD1 (5 bases). The V end lost 8 bases, the J end lost 11 bases, and 12 bases lay between the germline ends. CDR3 length equals 10 residues. From germline, CDR1 is SNHLY and CDR2 FYNNEI. The CDR3 DNA follows: TGTGCCAGCTGGGGGGGTTTGGCTTTCTTT. Encoded protein: CASWGGLAFF.

This clone came up a few times. The rearrangement joins TRBV7-9 to TRBJ2-3, with 11 bases aligning to TRBD2. The CDR3 is 13 amino acids. V lost 8 bases to trimming and J lost 5 bases; unmatched junction nucleotides: 3. Germline V gene sequence: CDR1 SEHNR, CDR2 FQNEAQ (reference sequence). CDR3 residues: CASFLAGGDTQYF. As DNA, the CDR3 is TGTGCCAGCTTTCTAGCGGGAGGAGATACGCAGTATTTT.

This clone was counted a few times. This sequence joins TRBV5-1 and TRBJ1-1; perhaps TRBD1 as D (5 bases). The V end lost 0 bases, the J end lost 4 bases, and 7 bases lay between the germline ends. Germline lookup yields CDR1 SGHRS and CDR2 YFSETQ. CDR3 length: 13 amino acids. In DNA form, the CDR3 reads TGCGCCAGCAGCTTGGGTAGGGGCACTGAAGCTTTCTTT. Its protein product is CASSLGRGTEAFF.

This clone appeared a few times. The V call is TRBV10-3, the J call TRBJ2-7; TRBD1 is a possible D gene (6 bases). Germline V CDR1 and CDR2: ENHRY, SYGVKD. The CDR3 is 16 residues long. The V end lost 5 bases, the J end lost 3 bases, and 20 bases lay between the germline ends. CDR3 sequence reads: CAISRSGAQGNYEQYF. CDR3 coding DNA: TGTGCCATCAGTCGTTCAGGGGCCCAAGGTAACTACGAGCAGTACTTC.

The gene calls are TRBV9 and TRBJ2-4; perhaps TRBD1 as D (6 bases). This CDR3 has 18 amino acids. Per germline, CDR1 SGDLS and CDR2 YYNGEE. V was cut by 3 bases and J by 1 base, with 20 bases left in between. The CDR3 region has the DNA TGTGCCAGCAGCGCCCGGGACACGTTTATTCTCGCCAAAAACATTCAGTACTTC. It codes for CASSARDTFILAKNIQYF.

V and J are TRBV9 and TRBJ2-1; possibly TRBD1 for D (7 bases). CDR1 is SGDLS and CDR2 is YYNGEE in the germline V gene. This CDR3 spans 16 amino acids. Trimming left V 3 bases short and J 7 bases short, with 20 bases between. CDR3 sequence reads: CASSERGRGRFNEQFF. CDR3 in DNA: TGTGCCAGCAGCGAGAGGGGGCGGGGCCGATTTAATGAGCAGTTCTTC.

The chain combines TRBV6-1 with TRBJ2-7; 7 nucleotides line up with TRBD1. The CDR3 runs to 13 residues. Trimming removed 10 bases from V and 8 bases from J; junction bases left unmatched: 14. Germline assignment: CDR1 MNHNS and CDR2 SASEGT. As DNA, the CDR3 is TGTGCCACCTTGCAACAGGGGATATACAAGCAGTACTTC. This codes for CATLQQGIYKQYF.

The V gene is TRBV7-9, the J gene TRBJ1-1; TRBD1 aligns across 8 bases. There are 14 residues in the CDR3. Trimming at V came to 6 bases and at J to 1 base, leaving 4 bases not matched to a gene. Germline CDR1 and CDR2: SEHNR and FQNEAQ (reference sequence). This chain's CDR3 is CASSLQGANTEAFF. The CDR3 nucleotides are TGTGCCAGCAGTCTGCAGGGGGCGAACACTGAAGCTTTCTTT.

The genes are TRBV7-8 and TRBJ2-2, with 9 bases matching TRBD1. The germline V gene has CDR1 SGHVS and CDR2 FQNEAQ. The CDR3 sequence is 16 residues long. V shed 5 bases and J 6 bases; nucleotides not matched to a gene: 10. The CDR3 nucleotides are TGTGCCAGCAGCGCCCCGGGACAGGGCGATTCCGGGGAGCTGTTTTTT. This codes for CASSAPGQGDSGELFF.

The rearrangement uses TRBV18 and TRBJ2-2; 7 nucleotides match TRBD2. V was pared by 3 bases and J by 7 bases, with 8 bases of the junction left unmatched. CDR3 size: 15 residues. From germline, CDR1 is KGHSH and CDR2 LQKENI. Here the CDR3 DNA reads TGTGCCAGCTCACCTTCTGCGGGAGCGGTCGGGGAGCTGTTTTTT. Amino acids: CASSPSAGAVGELFF. Based on the CDR3 plus reference TRBV18 and TRBJ2-2, the full variable domain is NAGVMQNPRHLVRRRGQEARLRCSPMKGHSHVYWYRQLPEEGLKFMVYLQKENIIDESGMPKERFSAEFPKEGPSILRIQQVVRGDSAAYFCASSPSAGAVGELFFGEGSRLTVL.

V gene TRBV6-5 combines with J gene TRBJ2-1; no firm D call. Germline CDR1 is MNHEY and CDR2 is SVGAGI. The CDR3 is made up of 14 amino acids. Trimming took off 2 bases at V and 4 bases at J, with 9 bases between the two ends. As DNA, the CDR3 is TGTGCCAGCAGTTACATGGCCAGGTACAATGAGCAGTTCTTC. This encodes CASSYMARYNEQFF.

This clone was recorded a few times. This chain joins TRBV6-6 and TRBJ1-5; possibly TRBD1 for D (6 bases). Trimming took 6 bases from V and 2 from J, leaving 11 bases between them. This CDR3 has 14 amino acids. The germline gives CDR1 MNHNY, CDR2 SVGAGI (reference sequence). CDR3 bases: TGTGCCAGCAGCCCTAACAGGGGCAATCAGCCCCAGCATTTT. Protein: CASSPNRGNQPQHF.

The chain links TRBV18 to TRBJ2-5; a weak D match, TRBD1 (6 bases). In germline, CDR1 is KGHSH, CDR2 LQKENI. V was pared by 6 bases and J by 3 bases, with 8 bases between. This CDR3 has 12 residues. Written as DNA, the CDR3 is TGTGCCAGCTCGCACAGGGAAGAGACCCAGTACTTC. Amino acid sequence: CASSHREETQYF.

The chain joins TRBV6-5 to TRBJ2-1; TRBD1 might be the D (6 bases). The CDR3 is made up of 15 amino acids. The germline CDR1 and CDR2 sequences are MNHEY and SVGAGI. V lost 6 bases to trimming and J lost 4 bases, with 16 bases between them. The CDR3: CASRLTGYPYNEQFF. For the CDR3, the DNA is TGTGCCAGCAGGCTTACAGGGTACCCTTACAATGAGCAGTTCTTC.

The rearrangement uses TRBV7-3 and TRBJ1-2; D gene uncertain. The V end was cut by 2 bases, the J end by 7 bases, with 11 bases between. This CDR3 is 13 amino acids long. Germline CDR1 and CDR2: SGHTA and FQGTGA. CDR3 sequence: CASSLRGTGGYTF. CDR3 sequence (DNA): TGTGCCAGCAGCTTACGAGGTACCGGTGGCTACACCTTC.

This sequence joins TRBV28 and TRBJ1-1; a possible D gene is TRBD1 (5 bases). Looked up from germline, CDR1 is MDHEN and CDR2 is SYDVKM. The length of the CDR3 is 13 residues. The V end lost 8 bases, the J end lost 1 base, and 11 bases lay between the germline ends. The CDR3 bases are TGTGCCAGCCACCTAGGACAGAACACTGAAGCTTTCTTT. Its translation is CASHLGQNTEAFF.

The rearrangement links TRBV10-2 to TRBJ2-4; D is unresolved. The germline gives CDR1 WSHSY, CDR2 SAAADI. Trimming pared 8 bases from V and 5 bases from J, leaving 13 bases between. The CDR3 has 13 residues. The DNA for the CDR3 is TGCGCCAGCTTTTCGGGTACCGAAAACATTCAGTACTTC. Protein: CASFSGTENIQYF.

The V and J genes are TRBV19 and TRBJ2-7; 11 bases align to TRBD1. From germline, CDR1 is LNHDA and CDR2 SQIVND (reference sequence). CDR3 length: 16 residues. V lost 5 bases to trimming and J lost 7 bases; unmatched junction nucleotides: 13. The CDR3 DNA reads TGTGCCAGTAGTCCCAGAACCGGACAGGGGGCTGGAGAGCAGTACTTC. It codes for CASSPRTGQGAGEQYF.

V usage is TRBV5-4 and J usage is TRBJ1-1; D may be TRBD1 (5 bases). Germline V lookup: CDR1 SGHNT, CDR2 YYREEE (reference sequence). The CDR3 extends over 15 amino acids. Between the trimmed V and J ends, which lost 3 bases and 1 base, there was a span of 13 bases. The CDR3 DNA sequence: TGTGCCAGCAGCTCGGCAGGGCAGGGGAACACTGAAGCTTTCTTT. The encoded protein is CASSSAGQGNTEAFF.

This sequence joins TRBV9 and TRBJ2-1, with D perhaps matching TRBD2 (6 bases). V was shortened by 0 bases and J by 7 bases, with 14 bases between the two germline ends. The CDR3 spans 15 residues. The germline V gene has CDR1 SGDLS and CDR2 YYNGEE. CDR3 amino acids: CASSVGGGIGNEQFF. For the CDR3, the DNA is TGTGCCAGCAGCGTAGGGGGCGGGATTGGTAATGAGCAGTTCTTC. Variable domain in full (rest from reference TRBV9 and TRBJ2-1): DSGVTQTPKHLITATGQRVTLRCSPRSGDLSVYWYQQSLDQGLQFLIQYYNGEERAKGNILERFSAQQFPDLHSELNLSSLELGDSALYFCASSVGGGIGNEQFFGPGTRLTVL.